The 20 T cell receptor beta chains in this list originate from one sample, sequenced in a study of cytomegalovirus exposure and HLA in healthy donors (TCRdb year 2017). Libraries came from the immunoSEQ multiplex PCR assay. The multiplex PCR relied on a mix of 60 forward primers for TCR Vbeta segments and 13 reverse primers for TCR Jbeta segments. Entries here come from immuneACCESS through TCRdb and include only in-frame sequences with V and J called. Some clones fail to appear in such tables; in the studies checked, an unresolved V gene covers under half of the shortfall, and the cause of the remainder is unknown. For this sample there are 130,000 or so clones; 60% to 80% appear just once. The top ten clones comprise 0.94% of the sample. Sequenced sample: PBMCs. These receptors originate from a woman aged 60-75 years in good health and CMV-seronegative.

This clone was recorded only once. The V gene is TRBV5-1, the J gene TRBJ1-2; 7 bases agree with TRBD1. The CDR3 totals 15 residues. The germline V gene encodes CDR1 SGHRS and CDR2 YFSETQ. V trimming: 4 bases; J trimming: 5 bases; junction bases outside the gene matches: 11. The CDR3 here is CASSKAVGTEYGYTF. The CDR3 nucleotides are TGCGCCAGCAGCAAGGCCGTAGGGACAGAGTATGGCTACACCTTC.

The chain couples TRBV11-2 to TRBJ2-1; 7 bases map to TRBD2. CDR3 size: 16 residues. Looked up from germline, CDR1 is SGHAT and CDR2 is FQNNGV. With 5 bases clipped from V and 3 bases from J, the junction kept 10 bases outside the gene matches. CDR3 DNA sequence: TGTGCCAGCAGCCTAATCCTGGGAGGGGACTACAATGAGCAGTTCTTC. Its protein is CASSLILGGDYNEQFF.

V usage is TRBV7-9 and J usage is TRBJ2-3; 11 nucleotides match TRBD2. The CDR3 totals 19 residues. With 6 bases clipped from V and 3 bases from J, the junction kept 17 bases outside the gene matches. Germline values: CDR1 SEHNR, CDR2 FQNEAQ (reference sequence). The CDR3 spells CASSPGLAAPGARTDTQYF. The DNA of the CDR3 is TGTGCCAGCAGTCCGGGACTAGCGGCCCCCGGTGCCCGGACAGATACGCAGTATTTT.

The chain uses TRBV9 and TRBJ2-1, with TRBD2 identical over 14 bases. V lost 4 bases to trimming and J lost 7 bases; unmatched junction nucleotides: 4. Germline CDR1 reads SGDLS; CDR2 reads YYNGEE. The CDR3 runs to 15 residues. The CDR3, as DNA: TGTGCCAGCAGCCTCGGACTAGCGGGAGGTAATGAGCAGTTCTTC. It specifies CASSLGLAGGNEQFF.

This chain uses TRBV6-1 with TRBJ2-3; D gene ambiguous. Deletions cut 5 bases from V and 0 bases from J, with 9 bases between. CDR3 size: 14 residues. The germline V gene has CDR1 MNHNS and CDR2 SASEGT. CDR3 region: CASSIQVSTDTQYF. DNA for the CDR3: TGTGCCAGCAGTATCCAGGTTAGCACAGATACGCAGTATTTT.

This clone was observed a few times. The chain is built from TRBV2 and TRBJ2-1; 9 bases are a match to TRBD2. Germline V gene lookup returns CDR1 SNHLY and CDR2 FYNNEI. The CDR3 sequence is 16 residues long. With 3 bases clipped from V and 7 bases from J, the junction kept 10 bases outside the gene matches. CDR3 sequence: CASSDPVAGDGNEQFF. The CDR3 region has the DNA TGTGCCAGCAGTGATCCAGTAGCGGGAGACGGGAATGAGCAGTTCTTC.

The CDR3 bases are TGCGCCAGCAGCTTGGCCTTGGGGCTAGCGGGAGACGAGCAGTACTTC. Its protein product is CASSLALGLAGDEQYF. The V gene is TRBV5-1, the J gene TRBJ2-7, with 10 bases matching TRBD2. This CDR3 has 16 residues. CDR1 and CDR2 (germline): SGHRS, YFSETQ. V trimming: 0 bases; J trimming: 5 bases; junction bases outside the gene matches: 8.

The chain employs TRBV27 and TRBJ2-7; 9 positions agree with TRBD1. The CDR3 is made up of 15 amino acids. Germline V gene sequence: CDR1 MNHEY, CDR2 SMNVEV (reference sequence). V shed 3 bases and J 1 base; nucleotides not matched to a gene: 4. Here the CDR3 reads CASSFSGTGSYEQYF. Here the CDR3 DNA reads TGTGCCAGCAGTTTCTCCGGGACAGGGTCCTACGAGCAGTACTTC.

The chain links TRBV28 to TRBJ2-7; D is ambiguous. The germline gives CDR1 MDHEN, CDR2 SYDVKM. The V gene lost 6 bases and the J gene lost 3 bases, with 15 bases spanning the gap. The CDR3 totals 14 residues. CDR3 bases: TGTGCCAGCAGATCTCTTAGATCTGTCTACGAGCAGTACTTC. Translation: CASRSLRSVYEQYF.

The V gene is TRBV19, the J gene TRBJ1-1; no definite D call. Germline V gene sequence: CDR1 LNHDA, CDR2 SQIVND (reference sequence). This CDR3 contains 16 residues. V lost 5 bases, J lost 2 bases, and 18 bases lay in between. The CDR3 protein is CASSPGLSYLNTEAFF. As DNA, the CDR3 is TGTGCCAGTAGTCCGGGATTAAGTTACCTCAACACTGAAGCTTTCTTT.

The chain carries TRBV18 and TRBJ1-6; TRBD1 aligns across 8 bases. In germline, CDR1 is KGHSH, CDR2 LQKENI. Unmatched junction bases numbered 9, after V lost 4 bases and J lost 10 bases. The CDR3 is 15 residues long. CDR3 nucleotides: TGTGCCAGCTCACTATTGGGACAGGAAGGATCACCCCTCCACTTT. This codes for CASSLLGQEGSPLHF.

The V and J genes are TRBV28 and TRBJ2-7; 12 bases map to TRBD2. Per germline, CDR1 MDHEN and CDR2 SYDVKM. This CDR3 has 15 amino acids. Trimming removed 5 bases from V and 6 bases from J; junction bases left unmatched: 8. CDR3 sequence reads: CASSPPGLAGFEQYF. The CDR3 region has the DNA TGTGCCAGCAGTCCGCCGGGACTAGCGGGCTTCGAGCAGTACTTC.

This chain uses TRBV5-1 with TRBJ2-3; D might be TRBD2 (6 bases). The CDR3 sequence is 16 residues long. Germline-derived CDR1 and CDR2 are SGHRS and YFSETQ. V was clipped by 4 bases and J by 3 bases, with 18 bases between them. CDR3 nucleotides: TGCGCCAGCAGCCCCCGTTGGGTTAGCGGTACAGATACGCAGTATTTT. Protein sequence: CASSPRWVSGTDTQYF.

V usage is TRBV7-2 and J usage is TRBJ2-1, with 7 bases matching TRBD2. Per germline, CDR1 SGHTA and CDR2 FQGNSA. Losses at the gene ends were 5 bases for V and 8 bases for J; bases not matched to a gene: 18. The CDR3 consists of 17 residues. The CDR3 sequence: CASSPPRGSGPIDEQFF. The CDR3 bases are TGTGCCAGCAGCCCCCCCCGGGGTAGCGGGCCAATCGATGAGCAGTTCTTC.

The chain has TRBV6-4 and TRBJ1-2; D call uncertain. Trimming took off 5 bases at V and 4 bases at J, with 14 bases between the two ends. The CDR3 is made up of 14 amino acids. From germline, CDR1 is MRHNA and CDR2 SNTAGT. The CDR3 is CASSPSSGSYGYTF. CDR3 coding DNA: TGTGCCAGCAGTCCTTCATCAGGAAGCTATGGCTACACCTTC.

This chain uses TRBV21-1 with TRBJ2-1; the table calls TRBD1, which could not be checked here. TRBV21-1 is tagged as a pseudogene. The CDR3 extends over 15 amino acids. This CDR3 reads CASIRQDRAANEQFF. In nucleotides, the CDR3 is TGTGCCAGCATTCGTCAGGACAGAGCCGCCAATGAGCAGTTCTTC.

The V call is TRBV9, the J call TRBJ2-5, with 10 bases that match TRBD2. The CDR3 contains 18 residues. J was trimmed by 2 bases and V by 0 bases; bases with no gene match: 10. Germline values: CDR1 SGDLS, CDR2 YYNGEE. Here the CDR3 reads CASSVGGGPSGRQETQYF. CDR3 nucleotides: TGTGCCAGCAGCGTAGGGGGAGGGCCTAGCGGGAGACAAGAGACCCAGTACTTC.

This rearrangement joins TRBV30 to TRBJ2-7; no clear D gene. Trimming shortened V by 0 bases and J by 6 bases, and 6 bases separated the two germline ends. The CDR3 length is 11 residues. The germline CDR1 and CDR2 sequences are GTSNPN and SVGIG (reference sequence). The CDR3: CAWSVPGEQYF. As DNA, the CDR3 is TGTGCCTGGAGTGTACCCGGCGAGCAGTACTTC.

The rearrangement links TRBV18 to TRBJ1-2; possible D gene TRBD1, 6 bases. This CDR3 is built from 16 residues. Germline-derived CDR1 and CDR2 are KGHSH and LQKENI. V lost 1 base and J 4 bases, leaving 16 bases between the germline ends. The DNA of the CDR3 is TGTGCCAGCTCACCACAGGGGGAGATGGGAGTCTATGGCTACACCTTC. As protein: CASSPQGEMGVYGYTF.

The chain joins TRBV7-2 to TRBJ1-2; TRBD1 matches at 8 bases. V dropped 2 bases and J dropped 0; count of bases not matched to a gene: 2. Germline V gene sequence: CDR1 SGHTA, CDR2 FQGNSA. The CDR3 contains 15 residues. This CDR3 reads CASSLQGATNYGYTF. The CDR3 nucleotides read TGTGCCAGCAGCTTACAGGGGGCAACTAACTATGGCTACACCTTC.